The T cell receptor beta chain described here comes from a study of CD8+ T cells in alopecia areata. The J segment lost 2 bases and the V segment lost 5 bases, leaving 13 bases of the junction unmatched. This CDR3 region has 17 residues. Germline assignment: CDR1 SEHNR and CDR2 FQNEAQ (reference sequence). Only a few counts were recorded for this clone. Reverse transcription of extracted RNA yielded cDNA, which provided the sequencing template. Method: immunoSEQ multiplex PCR; TCRdb's copy keeps in-frame clones and lacks some. The sample has around 97,000 clones; less than 70% are singletons. Material: CD4+ T cells sorted from blood. The chain is built from TRBV7-9 and TRBJ2-3, with TRBD2 matching over 7 bases. The TCR comes from a human donor in good health. Written as DNA, the CDR3 is TGTGCCAGCAGCCCAATGCCTGGCGGGAGATCCACAGATACGCAGTATTTT. This translates into CASSPMPGGRSTDTQYF.